Given below is one T cell receptor (beta chain) in context. The antigen it binds to is not known. One base away there is no much larger clone; base qualities are not given. The sample originates from a study of blood T cell repertoires in COVID-19 (dated by TCRdb to about 2020). Regarding the research as a whole: Collaborator samples came from the United States, Italy and Spain and covered acute and convalescent phases of COVID-19. The material from the prospective study consisted of cDNA or gDNA derived from T cells, B-cell-depleted T cells, or PBMCs. Subjects who had been exposed to COVID-19, were actively infected with it, or had recovered from it provided the deeply sampled blood TCRbeta repertoires that made up the dataset. A freely available public database, intended as a resource for researchers studying the immune response to SARS-CoV-2, is where the repertoires were released. The samples were drawn from two sources: the first 160 participants of the ongoing ImmuneRACE study, and 1,000 to 1,500 subjects contributed by 6 global collaborators. The sample metadata nearly always contained a de-identified subject ID, COVID-19 status, age in years and sex. Where HLA class I and class II types were available, the types were taken from metadata supplied by the sample provider, not from assay-based typing.

CDR1 and CDR2 were assigned from the germline V gene as SNHLY and FYNNEI. Between the V and J ends, shortened by 5 bases and 13 bases respectively, the junction contains 18 bases. The CDR3 covers 13 residues, taking in both the cysteine and the phenylalanine. Only the CDR3 region is kept as DNA, spanning 39 bases read in frame from base 1. The immunoSEQ Assay, a bias-controlled multiplex PCR, was used to amplify TCRbeta CDR3 regions from genomic DNA. The study's processing was this. Within the assay, amplification of reference gene primers was used to estimate how many nucleated cells each sample contained. Sequence reads were collapsed and filtered to measure the absolute abundance of every unique TCRbeta CDR3 rearrangement. For each sample, productive Simpson clonality was calculated by taking the square root of Simpson's diversity index across productive rearrangements. TCRdb obtained this table from immuneACCESS and retained in-frame rearrangements with V and J assigned. These tables miss some clones; where compared with another copy, unresolved V genes account for less than half of the shortfall, and the remainder is unexplained. That table is the source of V, J and clone size, and D and trimming were worked out from the DNA. A total of under 300,000 clones appear in this sample, about nine tenths of them only once. In total, the top ten clones hold less than 2% of the sample.

Participants in the prospective study were enrolled through a virtual design, were aged about 18 to 90 years, and lived in 24 United States geographic areas. Cohort assignment in the prospective study relied on participant-reported clinical history from a screening survey and a study questionnaire. Recovered participants in ImmuneRACE Cohort 3 were defined as having two consecutive negative NP/OP PCR tests, clearance from a healthcare professional, or resolution of symptoms. In the prospective study, mobile phlebotomists collected whole blood, serum and a nasopharyngeal or oropharyngeal swab from each participant. Additional blood draws and questionnaires over a 2-month period could optionally be provided by prospective study participants. Blood samples from the prospective study were shipped frozen or at room temperature prior to DNA extraction. The investigation overall reported the following: How much clinical and demographic metadata was included differed by source and by participant, and the metadata was provided uncurated.

Specimen: PBMCs or T cells enriched from blood (not recorded which). The receptor comes from a woman between 40 and 55 years old who had recovered from COVID-19. This chain joins TRBV2 to TRBJ2-1, with the identity of the D gene unclear. The CDR3 corresponds to CASSRLSPSGQFF. The sequenced DNA is TGTGCCAGCAGTCGACTTAGCCCCTCCGGACAGTTCTTC.